The 14 T cell receptor beta chains presented below share a single source sample, sequenced in a study of CD4 T cells in relation to SARS-CoV-2 and coronaviruses. Some clones are missing from TCRdb's copy, which holds only in-frame ones; the method was immunoSEQ multiplex PCR. This table holds under 25,000 clones, 70% to 80% found once. These receptors' antigens are unknown. Before the COVID-19 pandemic, during about 2011-2019, CD4+ T cells were taken from unexposed donors. After more than eight days of culture, CD4+ T cells were isolated. Material for sequencing was CD4+ T cells from PBMCs, cultured in vitro. These receptor sequences come from a human donor in good health.

This clone was seen just once. V gene TRBV6-4 combines with J gene TRBJ2-1; 9 positions agree with TRBD1. The CDR3 runs 15 residues. J was trimmed by 3 bases and V by 6 bases; bases with no gene match: 6. Germline loops: CDR1 MRHNA, CDR2 SNTAGT. The CDR3 nucleotides read TGTGCCAGCAGCGAACAGGGGGCTGACTACAATGAGCAGTTCTTC. Protein: CASSEQGADYNEQFF.

The rearrangement links TRBV5-1 to TRBJ1-5; D might be TRBD1 (6 bases). Trimming took 3 bases from V and 4 from J, leaving 14 bases between them. Looked up from germline, CDR1 is SGHRS and CDR2 is YFSETQ. The CDR3 spans 15 residues. DNA for the CDR3: TGCGCCAGCAGCTCAGAGGGGGGTCAAAATCAGCCCCAGCATTTT. This gives the protein CASSSEGGQNQPQHF.

This clone turned up a few times. The V gene is TRBV6-5, the J gene TRBJ2-3; D remains unclear. The CDR3 runs to 11 residues. The V end lost 8 bases, the J end lost 2 bases, and 5 bases lay between the germline ends. The germline V gene encodes CDR1 MNHEY and CDR2 SVGAGI. The CDR3 reads CASRNTDTQYF. CDR3 in DNA: TGTGCCAGCCGGAACACAGATACGCAGTATTTT.

J is TRBJ2-1 and V is TRBV10-2; 8 bases fit TRBD2. With V trimmed by 3 bases and J by 8 bases, 9 bases remained unmatched. Germline V CDR1 and CDR2: WSHSY, SAAADI. This CDR3 contains 15 residues. CDR3 coding DNA: TGCGCCAGCAGTGAAGTGGGTAGCGGGAACGATGAGCAGTTCTTC. This translates into CASSEVGSGNDEQFF.

This clone was observed a few times. CDR3 DNA: TGTGCCAGCAGTGAAGCGCTGGTGGGCAATCAGCCCCAGCATTTT. This gives the protein CASSEALVGNQPQHF. The rearrangement links TRBV2 to TRBJ1-5; D unclear. The CDR3 consists of 15 residues. CDR1 and CDR2 from the germline V gene are SNHLY and FYNNEI. The V gene lost 0 bases and the J gene lost 2 bases, with 8 bases spanning the gap.

Only a few counts were recorded for this clone. This chain joins TRBV3-1 (or the pseudogene TRBV3-2) and TRBJ1-2; 7 nucleotides line up with TRBD1. Per the germline V gene, CDR1 is LGHDT and CDR2 is YNNKEL (reference sequence). Unmatched junction bases numbered 5, after V lost 4 bases and J lost 0 bases. CDR3 length equals 15 residues. The CDR3 DNA follows: TGTGCCAGCAGCCGAAGGACAGGACCTAACTATGGCTACACCTTC. Amino acid sequence: CASSRRTGPNYGYTF.

The chain combines TRBV7-2 with TRBJ1-1; 7 bases align to TRBD1. The V gene's germline CDR1 is SGHTA and CDR2 FQGNSA. The CDR3 is 12 amino acids. V gave up 2 bases and J gave up 8 bases; unmatched junction bases: 2. The CDR3 loop is CASSLMGQEAFF. The CDR3 nucleotides read TGTGCCAGCAGCTTAATGGGACAGGAAGCTTTCTTT.

In its sample, this clone was seen once. The V call is TRBV11-2, the J call TRBJ2-4, with 9 bases matching TRBD2. The CDR3 contains 18 residues. J lost 0 bases, V lost 0 bases, and 6 bases had no gene match. Germline CDR1 SGHAT, CDR2 FQNNGV. DNA of the CDR3: TGTGCCAGCAGCTTAGATTTCCTACTAGCGGGAGCCAAAAACATTCAGTACTTC. Translation: CASSLDFLLAGAKNIQYF.

The chain carries TRBV4-2 and TRBJ2-2; 12 nucleotides align to TRBD2. CDR1 is LGHNA and CDR2 is YNFKEQ in the germline V gene. The CDR3 covers 17 residues. V lost 0 bases to trimming and J lost 1 base; unmatched junction nucleotides: 0. The CDR3 spells CASSQELAGGNTGELFF. The CDR3 nucleotides are TGTGCCAGCAGCCAAGAACTAGCGGGAGGGAACACCGGGGAGCTGTTTTTT.

The V call is TRBV19, the J call TRBJ1-5; the D is unclear. Germline assignment: CDR1 LNHDA and CDR2 SQIVND (reference sequence). Trimming cost V 2 bases and J 6 bases, with 11 bases left between them. This CDR3 contains 14 residues. The CDR3 loop reads CASSIRTVGQPQHF. Written as DNA, the CDR3 is TGTGCCAGTAGTATACGTACTGTAGGTCAGCCCCAGCATTTT.

The J gene is TRBJ1-5, the V gene TRBV6-5; D is undetermined. The CDR3 is made up of 14 amino acids. Germline V gives CDR1 MNHEY, CDR2 SVGAGI. V was clipped by 0 bases and J by 7 bases, with 10 bases between them. The CDR3 DNA is TGTGCCAGCAGTTACTCCCAGCTAGTCCAGCCCCAGCATTTT. Its translation: CASSYSQLVQPQHF.

The V and J genes are TRBV6-5 and TRBJ2-3, with D tentatively TRBD1 or TRBD2 (5 bases each). The CDR3 has 12 amino acids. V lost 8 bases and J lost 4, with 10 bases in between. Germline values: CDR1 MNHEY, CDR2 SVGAGI. The chain's CDR3 is CASRDGPDTQYF. CDR3 DNA sequence: TGTGCCAGCCGGGACGGCCCAGATACGCAGTATTTT.

V is TRBV29-1 and J is TRBJ1-1; D not resolved. Trimming removed 4 bases from V and 0 bases from J, with 9 bases in between. Germline values: CDR1 SQVTM, CDR2 ANQGSEA. The length of the CDR3 is 13 residues. This CDR3 reads CSVGLRLNTEAFF. The DNA of the CDR3 is TGCAGCGTTGGTCTTCGGTTGAACACTGAAGCTTTCTTT. The complete variable domain, with remaining parts taken from reference TRBV29-1 and TRBJ1-1, reads SAVISQKPSRDICQRGTSLTIQCQVDSQVTMMFWYRQQPGQSLTLIATANQGSEATYESGFVIDKFPISRPNLTFSTLTVSNMSPEDSSIYLCSVGLRLNTEAFFGQGTRLTVV.

The rearrangement joins TRBV6-1 to TRBJ1-5; D possibly corresponds to TRBD1 (5 bases). This CDR3 contains 13 residues. The V gene's germline CDR1 is MNHNS and CDR2 SASEGT. Trimming left V 3 bases short and J 9 bases short, with 12 bases between. CDR3 coding DNA: TGTGCCAGCAGTGAGTCCAAGGGGTTGCCCCAGCATTTT. Its protein product is CASSESKGLPQHF.